The 13 T cell receptor beta chains in this list originate from one sample, sequenced in a study of blood T cell repertoires in COVID-19. TCRdb keeps only in-frame clones here, not all; method: immunoSEQ multiplex PCR. In the table there are about 140,000 clones, approximately 80% of which are singletons. Source material: peripheral blood. The receptor source for this set is a human donor in a cohort sampled during active COVID-19.

The chain recombines TRBV7-9 with TRBJ2-3; 14 bases are shared with TRBD2. Germline-derived CDR1 and CDR2 are SEHNR and FQNEAQ (reference sequence). The ends lost 5 bases at V and 0 bases at J; junction bases unmatched: 7. This CDR3 has 18 amino acids. CDR3: CASSDPGLAGASTDTQYF. CDR3 DNA sequence: TGTGCCAGCAGCGACCCGGGACTAGCGGGAGCGAGCACAGATACGCAGTATTTT.

CDR3: CASSLGVFNTGELFF. The DNA of the CDR3 is TGTGCCAGCAGCTTAGGCGTCTTCAACACCGGGGAGCTGTTTTTT. The chain employs TRBV11-3 and TRBJ2-2; no reliable D call. This CDR3 has 15 amino acids. CDR1 is SGHNT, CDR2 YENEEA, per germline. V dropped 1 base and J dropped 2 bases, with 8 bases sitting between them.

The chain joins TRBV3-1 (or the pseudogene TRBV3-2) to TRBJ2-7; D is possibly TRBD1 (5 bases). CDR3 length equals 13 residues. Germline CDR1 reads LGHDT; CDR2 reads YNNKEL (reference sequence). The ends were cut back, 1 base at V and 5 bases at J, with 9 bases in the middle. CDR3 sequence (DNA): TGTGCCAGCAGCCAAGCAGGGAAGAACGAGCAGTACTTC. It translates to CASSQAGKNEQYF.

The chain is built from TRBV19 and TRBJ2-1, with TRBD2 matching 8 bases. The ends lost 5 bases at V and 8 bases at J; junction bases unmatched: 8. CDR3 length: 14 amino acids. Per germline, CDR1 LNHDA and CDR2 SQIVND (reference sequence). CDR3 loop: CASSPLAGWDEQFF. CDR3 nucleotide sequence: TGTGCCAGTAGTCCCTTAGCGGGGTGGGATGAGCAGTTCTTC.

The chain employs TRBV4-1 and TRBJ1-4; D call uncertain. Germline CDR1 MGHRA, CDR2 YSYEKL. The CDR3 has 14 amino acids. V lost 2 bases, J lost 7 bases, and 11 bases lay in between. In nucleotides, the CDR3 is TGCGCCAGCAGCCAATTCAAATCGGGTGAAAAACTGTTTTTT. Its translation is CASSQFKSGEKLFF.

This sequence joins TRBV2 and TRBJ1-1; no clear D gene. The CDR3 has 13 residues. Trimming shortened V by 9 bases and J by 0 bases, and 11 bases separated the two germline ends. Germline V gene lookup returns CDR1 SNHLY and CDR2 FYNNEI. Here the CDR3 reads CASKTGLNTEAFF. Written as DNA, the CDR3 is TGTGCCAGTAAAACGGGATTGAACACTGAAGCTTTCTTT.

This clone was seen more than once but under ten times. Other DNA sequences in the sample encode the same CDR3. The chain is built from TRBV3-1 (or the pseudogene TRBV3-2) and TRBJ1-5; TRBD1 matches at 8 bases. The CDR3 spans 14 residues. Germline V gives CDR1 LGHDT, CDR2 YNNKEL (reference sequence). V lost 4 bases, J lost 5 bases, and 4 bases stayed unmatched. CDR3 sequence reads: CASSPGQGDQPQHF. The CDR3 DNA reads as TGTGCCAGCAGCCCAGGACAGGGTGATCAGCCCCAGCATTTT.

The V call is TRBV11-3, the J call TRBJ1-4; no firm D call. V lost 3 bases, J lost 8 bases, and 7 bases lay in between. This CDR3 has 12 residues. Germline V gene sequence: CDR1 SGHNT, CDR2 YENEEA. The CDR3 reads CASSFDREKLFF. CDR3 nucleotides: TGTGCCAGCAGCTTTGATCGGGAAAAACTGTTTTTT.

In this sample, this clone turned up a few times. This chain uses TRBV5-1 with TRBJ2-3; D is possibly TRBD1 (7 bases). Germline V gene sequence: CDR1 SGHRS, CDR2 YFSETQ. The CDR3 is 14 amino acids. Between the trimmed V and J ends, which lost 2 bases and 4 bases, there was a span of 11 bases. CDR3 region: CASSFQGGPDTQYF. The CDR3 nucleotides read TGCGCCAGCAGCTTCCAGGGGGGACCAGATACGCAGTATTTT.

The rearrangement uses TRBV5-6 and TRBJ1-6, with TRBD1 matching 7 bases. Germline V CDR1 and CDR2: SGHDT, YYEEEE. This CDR3 is 16 amino acids long. J gave up 4 bases and V 1 base, and 5 bases lay outside the gene matches. CDR3: CASSLYGTAYNSPLHF. For the CDR3, the DNA is TGTGCCAGCAGCTTGTACGGGACAGCTTATAATTCACCCCTCCACTTT. Based on the CDR3 plus reference TRBV5-6 and TRBJ1-6, the full variable domain is DAGVTQSPTHLIKTRGQQVTLRCSPKSGHDTVSWYQQALGQGPQFIFQYYEEEERQRGNFPDRFSGHQFPNYSSELNVNALLLGDSALYLCASSLYGTAYNSPLHFGNGTRLTVT.

The chain combines TRBV2 with TRBJ1-2, with D tentatively TRBD1 (5 bases). The CDR3 runs 14 residues. Trimming pared 1 base from V and 4 bases from J, leaving 10 bases between. Germline loops: CDR1 SNHLY, CDR2 FYNNEI. The CDR3 nucleotides read TGTGCCAGCAGTGAAGGTGGAGGGGTCTATGGCTACACCTTC. Its translation is CASSEGGGVYGYTF.

V usage is TRBV12-3 or TRBV12-4 and J usage is TRBJ1-1; D not certain. CDR3 length: 12 amino acids. V gave up 3 bases and J gave up 10 bases, with 12 bases separating them. CDR3 in DNA: TGTGCCAGCAGTTTGCGGGGTTCGGCAGCTTTCTTT. The encoded protein is CASSLRGSAAFF.

J is TRBJ2-5 and V is TRBV5-1, with 14 bases that match TRBD2. The CDR3 loop spans 17 amino acids. J gave up 4 bases and V 4 bases, and 9 bases lay outside the gene matches. Germline-derived CDR1 and CDR2 are SGHRS and YFSETQ. In DNA, the CDR3 is TGCGCCAGCAGCCCGGGACTAGCGGGAGAGGGGCGAGAGACCCAGTACTTC. Its protein product is CASSPGLAGEGRETQYF.